This TCR beta chain was obtained from a study of T cells in Graves' hyperthyroidism and ophthalmopathy. Notes on the study in general: Also found in blood were most expanded thyroid clonotypes above 0.001.

Exclusions: uncontrolled infection, other autoimmune disease, pregnancy, lactation. RNA transcripts provided the source from which TCR beta CDR3 regions were amplified. First-round RT-PCR with HTBI primers amplified the TCR CDR3 region. One entry per CDR3 protein results from TCRdb running MiXCR on the multiplex PCR reads. Here the sample spans under 400,000 distinct CDR3 sequences, roughly 15% being singletons. This clonotype was recorded at least ten times. Its target is not known. From germline, CDR1 is SGHTS and CDR2 YDEGEE. The CDR3 runs 12 residues. J was trimmed by 11 bases and V by 5 bases; bases with no gene match: 7.

This TCR was sampled from a man between 25 and 39 years old with Graves' hyperthyroidism. The gene calls are TRBV5-8 and TRBJ2-4, with 7 bases identical to TRBD1. Sequencing used blood. The CDR3 protein is CASRRQGTVQYF. CDR3 coding DNA: TGTGCCAGCAGGCGACAGGGAACGGTTCAGTACTTC.